One sample yielded the 32 T cell receptor beta chains listed below, sequenced in a study of OX40 agonist ivuxolimab in advanced cancers. Libraries were prepared by immunoSEQ multiplex PCR; TCRdb keeps only in-frame clonotypes and omits some of them. This table has 42,000 or so clones, 82% appearing once. The sequences come from CD4+ or CD8+ T cells sorted from blood, collected in a trial of the OX40 agonist ivuxolimab. The source of these receptors is an adult with an advanced solid tumor such as melanoma, head and neck, liver or kidney cancer.

This chain uses TRBV7-9 with TRBJ1-2, with TRBD1 matching 9 bases. V was pared by 3 bases and J by 8 bases, with 19 bases of the junction left unmatched. This CDR3 is 18 amino acids long. The germline gives CDR1 SEHNR, CDR2 FQNEAQ (reference sequence). CDR3 nucleotide sequence: TGTGCCAGCAGCTTGGCCAGGTTTCGGGACAGGGCACCAGGCGGCTACACCTTC. Amino acid sequence: CASSLARFRDRAPGGYTF.

This chain connects TRBV19 to TRBJ2-2; D is undetermined. Germline CDR1 LNHDA, CDR2 SQIVND (reference sequence). The V end was cut by 3 bases, the J end by 5 bases, with 10 bases between. The CDR3 spans 14 residues. CDR3 residues: CASSIVVGTGELFF. CDR3 DNA sequence: TGTGCCAGTAGTATCGTAGTTGGGACCGGGGAGCTGTTTTTT.

This rearrangement joins TRBV6-5 to TRBJ1-2, with 10 bases aligning to TRBD1. V lost 8 bases to trimming and J lost 2 bases; unmatched junction nucleotides: 2. CDR1 MNHEY and CDR2 SVGAGI come from the germline V gene. The CDR3 sequence is 13 residues long. CDR3 in DNA: TGTGCCAGCGGGACAGGGGTCAACTATGGCTACACCTTC. Its translation is CASGTGVNYGYTF.

The V gene is TRBV7-9, the J gene TRBJ2-1; 8 bases line up with TRBD2. There are 16 residues in the CDR3. Unmatched junction bases numbered 15, after V lost 7 bases and J lost 7 bases. Germline CDR1 is SEHNR and CDR2 is FQNEAQ (reference sequence). As DNA, the CDR3 is TGTGCCAGCATGGGACCCGGGACTAGGAAGGGTAATGAGCAGTTCTTC. It encodes CASMGPGTRKGNEQFF.

This chain links TRBV4-3 with TRBJ1-6; TRBD1 matches at 9 bases. From germline, CDR1 is LGHNA and CDR2 YSLEER. The CDR3 has 16 amino acids. After removal of 4 bases from V and 7 bases from J, the junction contained 8 bases not matched to a gene. The DNA of the CDR3 is TGCGCCAGCAGCCCTGTGGGACAGGGCGGAAATTCACCCCTCCACTTT. Protein: CASSPVGQGGNSPLHF.

V and J are TRBV7-8 and TRBJ1-1; no firm D call. Germline assignment: CDR1 SGHVS and CDR2 FQNEAQ. Trimming stripped 3 bases from V and 7 bases from J, with 24 bases between. The CDR3 consists of 17 residues. Here the CDR3 DNA reads TGTGCCAGCAGCTTCCGGGAGGCCAGGAGCGCCACTTTTGAAGCTTTCTTT. Translating gives CASSFREARSATFEAFF.

V and J are TRBV11-3 and TRBJ2-7; a weak D match, TRBD2 (5 bases). V was clipped by 4 bases and J by 3 bases, with 19 bases between them. Germline CDR1 SGHNT, CDR2 YENEEA. This CDR3 has 16 residues. CDR3 sequence (DNA): TGTGCCAGCAGCTCAAACCGCCGGGAAAGAGGCTACGAGCAGTACTTC. This gives the protein CASSSNRRERGYEQYF.

The CDR3 bases are TGTGCCAGTCTCAGCCCGGGGCAGGGCAATCAGCCCCAGCATTTT. Translation gives CASLSPGQGNQPQHF. The V and J genes are TRBV19 and TRBJ1-5; D possibly corresponds to TRBD1 (5 bases). V was trimmed by 8 bases and J by 2 bases, leaving 16 bases between them. Germline V lookup: CDR1 LNHDA, CDR2 SQIVND (reference sequence). This CDR3 region has 15 residues.

The chain couples TRBV5-4 to TRBJ1-5; TRBD1 might be the D (5 bases). This CDR3 comprises 16 residues. Deletions cut 4 bases from V and 3 bases from J, with 17 bases between. Germline V gene data show CDR1 as SGHNT and CDR2 as YYREEE (reference sequence). The CDR3 sequence: CASSASPQVSNQPQHF. The CDR3 DNA reads as TGTGCCAGCAGCGCCTCCCCACAGGTTTCCAATCAGCCCCAGCATTTT.

V gene TRBV6-5 combines with J gene TRBJ1-2, with 11 bases that match TRBD1. The CDR3 runs 16 residues. Germline V CDR1 and CDR2: MNHEY, SVGAGI. With V trimmed by 1 base and J by 5 bases, 6 bases remained unmatched. In DNA form, the CDR3 reads TGTGCCAGCAGTTACTTACGGACAGGGGGCGGGTATGGCTACACCTTC. Translated: CASSYLRTGGGYGYTF.

The chain uses TRBV27 and TRBJ2-7, with 10 bases fitting TRBD1. CDR1 is MNHEY and CDR2 is SMNVEV in the germline V gene (reference sequence). This CDR3 has 16 amino acids. J lost 2 bases, V lost 5 bases, and 9 bases had no gene match. The CDR3 sequence is CASSTRTGGTTYEQYF. The CDR3 DNA sequence: TGTGCCAGCAGTACCCGGACAGGGGGAACAACCTACGAGCAGTACTTC.

This chain joins TRBV5-1 and TRBJ2-7; 7 nucleotides agree with TRBD1. V shed 3 bases, J shed 5 bases, and the junction held 14 bases outside the gene matches. The CDR3 spans 16 residues. CDR1 is SGHRS and CDR2 is YFSETQ in the germline V gene. Here the CDR3 reads CASSWGTGAKLNEQYF. The CDR3 DNA sequence: TGCGCCAGCAGCTGGGGAACAGGGGCCAAGTTGAACGAGCAGTACTTC.

CDR3 loop: CASRPTGRSSYNEQFF. CDR3 in DNA: TGTGCCAGCAGGCCAACAGGGAGAAGCTCCTACAATGAGCAGTTCTTC. The genes are TRBV7-2 and TRBJ2-1; tentative D call: TRBD1 (6 bases). V lost 6 bases to trimming and J lost 0 bases, with 15 bases between them. Germline V CDR1 and CDR2: SGHTA, FQGNSA. This CDR3 contains 16 residues.

The chain carries TRBV30 and TRBJ1-1; perhaps TRBD1 as D (6 bases). Germline V gene lookup returns CDR1 GTSNPN and CDR2 SVGIG (reference sequence). Trimming pared 0 bases from V and 5 bases from J, leaving 22 bases between. This CDR3 has 17 residues. This CDR3 reads CAWSVRGVAGTGTEAFF. The CDR3, as DNA: TGTGCCTGGAGTGTAAGGGGGGTGGCAGGCACTGGGACTGAAGCTTTCTTT.

The rearrangement joins TRBV5-4 to TRBJ2-7; perhaps TRBD1 as D (6 bases). In germline, CDR1 is SGHNT, CDR2 YYREEE (reference sequence). The CDR3 sequence is 14 residues long. V was pared by 0 bases and J by 5 bases, with 12 bases between. The CDR3 loop is CASSLDGQGNEQYF. DNA of the CDR3: TGTGCCAGCAGCTTGGATGGGCAGGGGAACGAGCAGTACTTC.

The gene calls are TRBV4-1 and TRBJ1-2; 8 bases fit TRBD1. Trimming removed 3 bases from V and 8 bases from J; junction bases left unmatched: 14. The CDR3 has 16 residues. CDR1 and CDR2 from the germline V gene are MGHRA and YSYEKL. This CDR3 is CASSHQGASPALGYTF. For the CDR3, the DNA is TGCGCCAGCAGCCACCAGGGGGCGTCCCCGGCCTTAGGCTACACCTTC.

This chain links TRBV10-3 with TRBJ2-5; 8 bases fit TRBD1. This CDR3 is 14 amino acids long. Germline CDR1 ENHRY, CDR2 SYGVKD. Trimming took 2 bases from V and 4 from J; bases not matched to a gene: 3. The CDR3 sequence is CAISEATGVETQYF. The CDR3 bases are TGTGCCATCAGTGAGGCGACAGGGGTAGAGACCCAGTACTTC.

The J gene is TRBJ1-5, the V gene TRBV5-4, with D perhaps TRBD1 (6 bases). This CDR3 has 15 amino acids. CDR1 SGHNT and CDR2 YYREEE come from the germline V gene (reference sequence). Trimming took 1 base from V and 2 from J, leaving 10 bases between them. For the CDR3, the DNA is TGTGCCAGCAGCTTGTGGGGGCGCGGCAATCAGCCCCAGCATTTT. Translated, it gives CASSLWGRGNQPQHF. The complete variable domain, with remaining parts taken from reference TRBV5-4 and TRBJ1-5, reads ETGVTQSPTHLIKTRGQQVTLRCSSQSGHNTVSWYQQALGQGPQFIFQYYREEENGRGNFPPRFSGLQFPNYSSELNVNALELDDSALYLCASSLWGRGNQPQHFGDGTRLSIL.

The V gene is TRBV5-5, the J gene TRBJ1-2; possibly TRBD1 for D (6 bases). The V end lost 0 bases, the J end lost 6 bases, and 9 bases lay between the germline ends. This CDR3 is 13 amino acids long. Germline CDR1 SGHKS, CDR2 YYEKEE (reference sequence). CDR3 in amino acids: CASSLVQGHGYTF. CDR3 bases: TGTGCCAGCAGCTTGGTACAGGGACATGGCTACACCTTC.

This sequence joins TRBV6-6 and TRBJ2-1; possible D gene TRBD2, 6 bases. Per germline, CDR1 MNHNY and CDR2 SVGAGI (reference sequence). V lost 2 bases and J 7 bases, leaving 15 bases between the germline ends. The CDR3 loop spans 15 amino acids. CDR3 region: CASSYGWRGGNEQFF. The CDR3 nucleotides read TGTGCCAGCAGTTACGGTTGGAGGGGCGGGAATGAGCAGTTCTTC.

This sequence joins TRBV6-1 and TRBJ1-5; no reliable D call. Trimming removed 2 bases at V and 6 bases at J, with 11 bases between. Germline CDR1 reads MNHNS; CDR2 reads SASEGT. CDR3 length equals 14 residues. CDR3 nucleotide sequence: TGTGCCAGCAGTGAATCAGTCTTGATTCAGCCCCAGCATTTT. It yields the protein CASSESVLIQPQHF.

CDR3 in amino acids: CASSHSLGHEQFF. For the CDR3, the DNA is TGCGCCAGCAGCCATAGCCTAGGACATGAGCAGTTCTTC. The chain uses TRBV4-3 and TRBJ2-1; D not resolved. The CDR3 length is 13 residues. Germline CDR1 LGHNA, CDR2 YSLEER. Trimming took 3 bases from V and 8 from J, leaving 11 bases between them.

This clone was found a few times. The chain joins TRBV30 to TRBJ1-1; D gene ambiguous. The CDR3 extends over 14 amino acids. The ends were cut back, 2 bases at V and 5 bases at J, with 15 bases in the middle. Germline CDR1 and CDR2: GTSNPN and SVGIG (reference sequence). CDR3 amino acids: CAWSIGPPGTEAFF. CDR3 sequence (DNA): TGTGCCTGGAGTATCGGGCCTCCGGGGACTGAAGCTTTCTTT. The complete variable domain, with remaining parts taken from reference TRBV30 and TRBJ1-1, reads SQTIHQWPATLVQPVGSPLSLECTVEGTSNPNLYWYRQAAGRGLQLLFYSVGIGQISSEVPQNLSASRPQDRQFILSSKKLLLSDSGFYLCAWSIGPPGTEAFFGQGTRLTVV.

The J gene is TRBJ1-1, the V gene TRBV7-9; D gene unclear. Trimming pared 5 bases from V and 6 bases from J, leaving 13 bases between. The V gene's germline CDR1 is SEHNR and CDR2 FQNEAQ (reference sequence). CDR3 size: 13 residues. The CDR3 DNA reads TGTGCCAGCAGCGGAAGGAGCTTCGCTGAAGCTTTCTTT. It is translated as CASSGRSFAEAFF.

A few counts support this clone. The V and J genes are TRBV19 and TRBJ1-5; D is possibly TRBD1 (5 bases). CDR1 and CDR2 (germline): LNHDA, SQIVND (reference sequence). Trimming left V 3 bases short and J 7 bases short, with 16 bases between. The CDR3 has 15 amino acids. The CDR3 loop is CASSMLGRVGQPQHF. The CDR3 nucleotides are TGTGCCAGTAGTATGCTAGGCAGGGTGGGCCAGCCCCAGCATTTT.

The chain has TRBV5-8 and TRBJ2-3; D might be TRBD2 (5 bases). Trimming stripped 4 bases from V and 3 bases from J, with 18 bases between. The CDR3 is made up of 16 amino acids. CDR1 is SGHTS and CDR2 is YDEGEE in the germline V gene. The CDR3 loop is CASSPTLVMGTDTQYF. Written as DNA, the CDR3 is TGTGCCAGCAGCCCAACACTAGTTATGGGAACAGATACGCAGTATTTT. The variable domain in full, completed from reference TRBV5-8 and TRBJ2-3, reads EAGVTQSPTHLIKTRGQQATLRCSPISGHTSVYWYQQALGLGLQFLLWYDEGEERNRGNFPPRFSGRQFPNYSSELNVNALELEDSALYLCASSPTLVMGTDTQYFGPGTRLTVL.

The chain joins TRBV15 to TRBJ2-5, with 11 bases aligning to TRBD2. V gave up 3 bases and J gave up 4 bases; unmatched junction bases: 4. The CDR3 sequence is 15 residues long. Germline CDR1 reads LNHNV; CDR2 reads YYDKDF (reference sequence). The CDR3 sequence is CATSREGLAGETQYF. The DNA for the CDR3 is TGTGCCACCAGCAGGGAAGGACTAGCGGGAGAGACCCAGTACTTC.

The rearrangement links TRBV19 to TRBJ1-1; D is possibly TRBD1 (6 bases). This CDR3 has 15 amino acids. Trimming stripped 10 bases from V and 3 bases from J, with 21 bases between. Germline CDR1 is LNHDA and CDR2 is SQIVND (reference sequence). As DNA, the CDR3 is TGTGCCACCCGAGCGGGGGGGGCGAGGCACACTGAAGCTTTCTTT. It is translated as CATRAGGARHTEAFF.

The chain couples TRBV7-2 to TRBJ1-2; 8 positions match TRBD1. The V segment lost 2 bases and the J segment 4 bases; nucleotides outside the gene matches: 6. The CDR3 length is 15 residues. CDR1 is SGHTA, CDR2 FQGNSA, per germline. In DNA form, the CDR3 reads TGTGCCAGCAGCTTAATAGGACAGGGCCCCTATGGCTACACCTTC. Protein sequence: CASSLIGQGPYGYTF.

The V and J genes are TRBV4-3 and TRBJ2-5; tentatively, D is TRBD2 (6 bases). The CDR3 loop spans 14 amino acids. Trimming took 0 bases from V and 5 from J, leaving 10 bases between them. Germline CDR1 is LGHNA and CDR2 is YSLEER. CDR3 region: CASSQEPGRETQYF. The CDR3 bases are TGCGCCAGCAGCCAAGAACCAGGGAGGGAGACCCAGTACTTC.

This clone was seen a handful of times. The J gene is TRBJ1-4, the V gene TRBV2, with no clear D. The CDR3 runs to 14 residues. Germline V gene sequence: CDR1 SNHLY, CDR2 FYNNEI. Trimming stripped 2 bases from V and 0 bases from J, with 4 bases between. The CDR3 DNA reads as TGTGCCAGCAGTGAACCTGCAACTAATGAAAAACTGTTTTTT. It yields the protein CASSEPATNEKLFF. Complete variable domain (other parts from reference TRBV2 and TRBJ1-4): EPEVTQTPSHQVTQMGQEVILRCVPISNHLYFYWYRQILGQKVEFLVSFYNNEISEKSEIFDDQFSVERPDGSNFTLKIRSTKLEDSAMYFCASSEPATNEKLFFGSGTQLSVL.

The V call is TRBV6-1, the J call TRBJ1-3; D perhaps matches TRBD1 (5 bases). This CDR3 has 13 residues. Germline loops: CDR1 MNHNS, CDR2 SASEGT. V was pared by 4 bases and J by 7 bases, with 11 bases between. CDR3 protein: CASSVEQANTIYF. The CDR3, as DNA: TGTGCCAGCAGTGTTGAACAGGCGAACACCATATATTTT.